The source of this TCR beta chain is a study of T cell clonality in common variable immunodeficiency. Sequencing input was equivalent genomic DNA from CVID and controls. Produced via immunoSEQ multiplex PCR; TCRdb's table is partial and in-frame only. Altogether roughly 51,000 clones were found in the sample, and no singletons occur. In this sample, this clone turned up many times. The TCR was taken from a person between 18 and 75 years old in good health. Material: peripheral blood mononuclear cells.

The sequenced part of the CDR3 DNA is TGTGCCAGCAGTCCCGTTCGACTAGCGGGAGCTAAAGATACG. This codes for CASSPVRLAGAKDT. The whole CDR3 protein is CASSPVRLAGAKDTQYF. This chain joins TRBV6-2 or TRBV6-3 and TRBJ2-3; 12 bases map to TRBD2. Read coverage stops 3 residues before the CDR3 terminus; the germline J gene supplies the remainder. Looked up from germline, CDR1 is MNHEY and CDR2 is SVGEGT. The CDR3 runs to 17 residues. Germline trimming cut 5 bases from V and 5 bases from J; bases unmatched to any gene: 11.